This entry features one T cell receptor (beta chain) sequence. At sampling all donors were nominally healthy, likely with unrecorded immune exposures. PCR was performed using 60 Vbeta and 13 Jbeta primers. Method: immunoSEQ multiplex PCR; TCRdb's copy keeps in-frame clones and lacks some. The listing contains 100,000 to 150,000 clones. This sample was included in a study of cytomegalovirus exposure and HLA in healthy donors. Germline values: CDR1 SEHNR, CDR2 FQNEAQ (reference sequence). Losses at the gene ends were 5 bases for V and 6 bases for J; bases not matched to a gene: 9. CDR3 length equals 15 residues.

The sample comprised PBMCs. The rearrangement links TRBV7-9 to TRBJ2-2; TRBD1 matches at 7 bases. This TCR came from a man aged 18-30 years in good health and CMV-seronegative. The CDR3 bases are TGTGCCAGCAGCCATACCGGGACAGCGGCCGGGGAGCTGTTTTTT. Its translation is CASSHTGTAAGELFF.